This T cell receptor beta chain originates from a study of OX40 agonist ivuxolimab in advanced cancers. Study at large: Head and neck, renal cell, melanoma or hepatocellular carcinoma were the cancers that dose-escalation patients had. General study points: Partial responders receiving 0.1-3.0 mg/kg showed among the lowest clonal expansion.

Libraries were prepared by immunoSEQ multiplex PCR; TCRdb keeps only in-frame clonotypes and omits some of them. The table lists about 98,000 clones, roughly 85% of them singletons. Notes on this clone: The antigen remains undetermined.

The length of the CDR3 is 13 residues. CDR1 and CDR2 (germline): SGDLS, YYNGEE. The V end lost 0 bases, the J end lost 7 bases, and 8 bases lay between the germline ends. This clonotype was obtained from an adult with an advanced solid tumor such as melanoma, head and neck, liver or kidney cancer. V is TRBV9 and J is TRBJ1-3; D call uncertain. The sample in question was CD4+ or CD8+ T cells sorted from blood, obtained in a trial of the OX40 agonist ivuxolimab. CDR3 DNA: TGTGCCAGCAGCGTAGGGGTCCTGAACACCATATATTTT. Its protein product is CASSVGVLNTIYF.